The 26 T cell receptor beta chains below come from one sample, sequenced in a study of vaccination and CD4 T cells after COVID-19. The Oncomine TCR Beta short-read assay sequenced DNA from cultured CD4+ T cells. TCRdb re-called the PCR reads with MiXCR, one entry per CDR3 protein. The repertoire holds around 20,000 distinct CDR3 sequences, about half seen once, with around 6.1% in the top ten. Treatment described: approximately nine-day PBMC culture with coronavirus spike peptide pools or control peptides (ViraFEST assay). Their specific antigens are unknown. The sample comprised CD4+ T cells from blood, cultured in vitro. These receptors all come from a human donor who had recovered from COVID-19.

CDR3 in amino acids: CASSWGADQPQHF. CDR3 sequence (DNA): TGTGCCAGTAGTTGGGGAGCGGATCAGCCCCAGCATTTT. The rearrangement links TRBV19 to TRBJ1-5, with D unclear. The germline V and J ends were trimmed by 5 bases and 5 bases, with 10 bases remaining between them. The CDR3 sequence is 13 residues long. Germline V lookup: CDR1 LNHDA, CDR2 SQIVND (reference sequence).

In its sample, this clonotype was seen a few times. V and J are TRBV5-4 and TRBJ2-5; no reliable D call. V lost 0 bases to trimming and J lost 1 base, with 4 bases between them. Germline V gene lookup returns CDR1 SGHNT and CDR2 YYREEE (reference sequence). The CDR3 loop spans 13 amino acids. The DNA for the CDR3 is TGTGCCAGCAGCTTGGTTTCCCAAGAGACCCAGTACTTC. Translation: CASSLVSQETQYF.

J is TRBJ2-7 and V is TRBV10-1; 10 nucleotides align to TRBD1. V lost 1 base to trimming and J lost 0 bases; unmatched junction nucleotides: 3. The CDR3 extends over 16 amino acids. CDR1 and CDR2 from the germline V gene are WNHNN and SYGVQD (reference sequence). The CDR3: CASSEYGTGDSYEQYF. The CDR3 DNA reads as TGCGCCAGCAGTGAGTACGGGACAGGGGACTCCTACGAGCAGTACTTC.

The chain has TRBV7-3 and TRBJ2-3; no clear D gene. The CDR3 runs 13 residues. CDR1 and CDR2 (germline): SGHTA, FQGTGA. Trimming removed 5 bases at V and 5 bases at J, with 11 bases between. CDR3 region: CASSRITRDTQYF. The DNA of the CDR3 is TGTGCCAGCAGCCGAATTACAAGAGATACGCAGTATTTT.

The rearrangement links TRBV7-2 to TRBJ1-1; no firm D call. This CDR3 spans 15 amino acids. Germline values: CDR1 SGHTA, CDR2 FQGNSA. The V gene lost 1 base and the J gene lost 1 base, with 10 bases spanning the gap. CDR3 DNA: TGTGCCAGCAGCTTAGGTGGGGTCCGGAACACTGAAGCTTTCTTT. Translation: CASSLGGVRNTEAFF.

In its sample, this clonotype was seen a few times. V gene TRBV21-1 combines with J gene TRBJ1-6; TRBD1 is the table's D call and was not checked against the DNA. TRBV21-1 is tagged as a pseudogene. CDR3 size: 16 residues. The CDR3 bases are TGTGCCAGCAGCAAGTATTTAAGACAGGGAGGGTCACCCCTCCACTTT. Its translation: CASSKYLRQGGSPLHF.

This clonotype occurred a few times. V gene TRBV20-1 combines with J gene TRBJ2-3; no definite D call. The V gene lost 6 bases and the J gene lost 5 bases, with 12 bases spanning the gap. The CDR3 covers 12 residues. Per the germline V gene, CDR1 is DFQATT and CDR2 is SNEGSKA (reference sequence). CDR3 sequence: CSAQRERDTQYF. As DNA, the CDR3 is TGCAGTGCACAAAGGGAAAGAGATACGCAGTATTTT.

This clonotype was detected a few times. This CDR3 reads CSARKTAEAFF. CDR3 DNA: TGCAGTGCTAGAAAAACGGCTGAAGCTTTCTTT. V is TRBV20-1 and J is TRBJ1-1, with D unclear. Trimming removed 2 bases from V and 6 bases from J, with 7 bases in between. The V gene's germline CDR1 is DFQATT and CDR2 SNEGSKA (reference sequence). The CDR3 loop spans 11 amino acids.

J is TRBJ2-7 and V is TRBV11-2, with D maybe TRBD1 (6 bases). V lost 2 bases to trimming and J lost 4 bases, with 15 bases between them. There are 15 residues in the CDR3. In germline, CDR1 is SGHAT, CDR2 FQNNGV. The CDR3 reads CASSLSSGAGYEQYF. The CDR3 bases are TGTGCCAGCAGCTTATCCTCAGGGGCTGGGTACGAGCAGTACTTC.

In its sample, this clonotype was seen a few times. V gene TRBV6-5 combines with J gene TRBJ2-5; 9 nucleotides align to TRBD1. CDR1 and CDR2 (germline): MNHEY, SVGAGI. CDR3 length: 15 amino acids. The V and J ends lost 2 bases and 4 bases, in that order; junction bases with no gene match: 5. CDR3 DNA: TGTGCCAGCAGTTACACAGGGGGCGTCGTAGAGACCCAGTACTTC. This sequence encodes CASSYTGGVVETQYF.

This chain uses TRBV6-2 or TRBV6-3 with TRBJ1-5; D is undetermined. Germline V gives CDR1 MNHEY, CDR2 SVGEGT. With 8 bases removed from V and 6 bases from J, the gap between germline ends came to 8 bases. The CDR3 runs to 11 residues. For the CDR3, the DNA is TGTGCCAGCGGAGAGGGTCAGCCCCAGCATTTT. Its protein product is CASGEGQPQHF.

The V and J genes are TRBV5-1 and TRBJ1-1, with D unresolved. There are 13 residues in the CDR3. In germline, CDR1 is SGHRS, CDR2 YFSETQ. V was cut by 4 bases and J by 3 bases, with 10 bases left in between. CDR3 DNA: TGCGCCAGCAGCCCCTTAAGGGACACTGAAGCTTTCTTT. This translates into CASSPLRDTEAFF.

The chain employs TRBV6-1 and TRBJ1-2, with D possibly TRBD1 on 6 matching bases. Trimming left V 10 bases short and J 4 bases short, with 13 bases between. There are 12 residues in the CDR3. The germline gives CDR1 MNHNS, CDR2 SASEGT. The CDR3 sequence is CAIDTTGYGYTF. The CDR3 coding sequence is TGTGCCATAGATACGACAGGCTATGGCTACACCTTC.

This clonotype has more than one count but fewer than ten. The CDR3, as DNA: TGTGCCAGCAGCTTGGACCAGGGGGAAGGCTACACCTTC. Protein sequence: CASSLDQGEGYTF. The chain uses TRBV5-6 and TRBJ1-2, with 7 nucleotides matching TRBD1. Looked up from germline, CDR1 is SGHDT and CDR2 is YYEEEE. The CDR3 is made up of 13 amino acids. The V and J ends lost 0 bases and 8 bases, in that order; junction bases with no gene match: 4.

This clonotype was recorded once. This chain connects TRBV28 to TRBJ1-3; the D is unclear. Trimming took 8 bases from V and 0 from J, leaving 11 bases between them. Germline V gives CDR1 MDHEN, CDR2 SYDVKM. This CDR3 is 14 amino acids long. The CDR3 loop reads CASRGSLSGNTIYF. The CDR3 DNA reads as TGTGCCAGCCGAGGCAGCCTCTCTGGAAACACCATATATTTT.

The chain uses TRBV27 and TRBJ1-6; possibly TRBD1 for D (6 bases). The CDR3 runs to 13 residues. Germline CDR1 reads MNHEY; CDR2 reads SMNVEV (reference sequence). The germline V and J ends were trimmed by 5 bases and 11 bases, with 13 bases remaining between them. The CDR3 protein is CASSLLGATPLHF. The CDR3 nucleotides read TGTGCCAGCAGTCTTTTGGGGGCGACACCCCTCCACTTT.

The chain joins TRBV5-4 to TRBJ2-6; D perhaps matches TRBD1 (6 bases). The length of the CDR3 is 18 residues. Germline V lookup: CDR1 SGHNT, CDR2 YYREEE (reference sequence). V shed 4 bases and J shed 4 bases, with 21 bases lying between them. This CDR3 is CASSRYTGTPRGANVLTF. The CDR3, as DNA: TGTGCCAGCAGCAGGTACACAGGGACCCCTCGAGGGGCCAACGTCCTGACTTTC.

The chain recombines TRBV27 with TRBJ1-4; a possible D gene is TRBD1 (5 bases). Between the trimmed V and J ends, which lost 6 bases and 7 bases, there was a span of 9 bases. This CDR3 comprises 12 residues. Germline-derived CDR1 and CDR2 are MNHEY and SMNVEV (reference sequence). For the CDR3, the DNA is TGTGCCAGCAGGACAGTATCTGAAAAACTGTTTTTT. Translated: CASRTVSEKLFF.

The chain joins TRBV30 to TRBJ1-3, with TRBD1 matching over 9 bases. Germline V gene data show CDR1 as GTSNPN and CDR2 as SVGIG (reference sequence). The CDR3 covers 16 residues. The ends lost 1 base at V and 0 bases at J; junction bases unmatched: 4. CDR3 region: CAWSAGQGSSGNTIYF. CDR3 DNA: TGTGCCTGGAGTGCCGGACAGGGGAGCTCTGGAAACACCATATATTTT.

The chain is built from TRBV28 and TRBJ1-5; 7 bases are shared with TRBD1. Germline V lookup: CDR1 MDHEN, CDR2 SYDVKM. There are 12 residues in the CDR3. CDR3 protein: CVTGRRDQPQHF. CDR3 nucleotides: TGTGTGACAGGGAGGAGGGACCAGCCCCAGCATTTT. Based on the CDR3 plus reference TRBV28 and TRBJ1-5, the full variable domain is DVKVTQSSRYLVKRTGEKVFLECVQDMDHENMFWYRQDPGLGLRLIYFSYDVKMKEKGDIPEGYSVSREKKERFSLILESASTNQTSMYLCVTGRRDQPQHFGDGTRLSIL.

This sequence joins TRBV3-1 and TRBJ1-1, with D unresolved. V gave up 8 bases and J gave up 1 base, with 11 bases separating them. The germline CDR1 and CDR2 sequences are LGHDT and YNNKEL (reference sequence). This CDR3 contains 13 residues. The CDR3 loop is CASSGTRNTEAFF. CDR3 DNA sequence: TGTGCCAGCTCTGGTACAAGGAACACTGAAGCTTTCTTT.

This clonotype was picked up a small number of times. The CDR3 loop is CASFKSLNYGYTF. CDR3 nucleotide sequence: TGTGCCAGCTTTAAAAGCCTTAACTATGGCTACACCTTC. V and J are TRBV6-1 and TRBJ1-2; D is ambiguous. Germline V CDR1 and CDR2: MNHNS, SASEGT. V gave up 8 bases and J gave up 1 base, with 11 bases separating them. The CDR3 extends over 13 amino acids.

This clonotype has a handful of counts. This CDR3 reads CASTTGTMNGELFF. In nucleotides, the CDR3 is TGTGCCAGCACCACCGGGACGATGAACGGGGAGCTGTTTTTT. This chain uses TRBV12-3 or TRBV12-4 with TRBJ2-2; D might be TRBD1 or TRBD2, each matching 5 bases. With 7 bases removed from V and 7 bases from J, the gap between germline ends came to 16 bases. This CDR3 contains 14 residues.

The genes are TRBV4-1 and TRBJ2-2, with TRBD2 as a possible D gene (5 bases). V dropped 0 bases and J dropped 6 bases, with 17 bases sitting between them. Germline V gives CDR1 MGHRA, CDR2 YSYEKL. The CDR3 is made up of 17 amino acids. CDR3 residues: CASSQDRLASRAGELFF. The CDR3 nucleotides read TGCGCCAGCAGCCAAGATCGACTCGCCTCGAGGGCCGGGGAGCTGTTTTTT.

The J gene is TRBJ1-6, the V gene TRBV28, with a tentative D call TRBD1 (5 bases). Between the trimmed V and J ends, which lost 8 bases and 7 bases, there was a span of 18 bases. The CDR3 extends over 15 amino acids. Germline CDR1 is MDHEN and CDR2 is SYDVKM. The CDR3: CASPKAGQPNSPLHF. The CDR3 bases are TGTGCCAGCCCGAAAGCGGGGCAGCCAAATTCACCCCTCCACTTT.

This clonotype has a single count. The chain carries TRBV12-3 or TRBV12-4 and TRBJ2-2; 9 bases map to TRBD2. The CDR3 spans 15 residues. Losses at the gene ends were 3 bases for V and 4 bases for J; bases not matched to a gene: 3. The CDR3 nucleotides are TGTGCCAGCAGTTTTAGCGGGAGTCGCACCGGGGAGCTGTTTTTT. Translating it yields CASSFSGSRTGELFF.